This T cell receptor beta chain derives from a study of blood T cell repertoires in COVID-19 (TCRdb year 2020). Describing the broader study: Samples covering the acute and convalescent phases of COVID-19 were provided by collaborators in the United States, Italy and Spain. The prospective study material was composed of cDNA or gDNA derived from T cells, B-cell-depleted T cells, or PBMCs. The dataset comprised deeply sampled blood TCRbeta repertoires from subjects exposed to, actively infected with, or recovered from COVID-19. The repertoires were made available in a free public database intended to serve as a resource for research on the immune response to SARS-CoV-2. Samples came from the ongoing ImmuneRACE study (first 160 participants) plus 1,254 subjects from 6 global collaborators. The sample metadata nearly always contained a de-identified subject ID, COVID-19 status, age in years and sex. Where available, HLA class I and class II types were taken from metadata supplied by the sample provider and were not determined by assay-based typing.

CDR1 and CDR2 are read off the germline V gene as SGHRS and YFSETQ. The CDR3 starts with the cysteine, ends with the phenylalanine, and has 16 residues. CDR3 DNA is the only sequence kept; it has 48 bases, read in frame from the first base. A distance of 15 bases separates the germline ends of V and J, which lose 8 bases and 0 bases respectively. The collaborating institutions used their own protocols to collect whole blood in K2EDTA tubes. Collaborator samples were shipped for TCRbeta analysis as frozen whole blood, isolated PBMCs, or DNA extracted from either sample type. The paper as a whole reports these results and caveats: The quantity of clinical and demographic metadata differed by source and by participant and was supplied without curation.

Details on this clone: The antigen it recognizes is unknown. The input lacks base qualities; no much larger clone sits a single base away.

TCRbeta CDR3 regions were amplified from genomic DNA using the immunoSEQ Assay, a bias-controlled multiplex PCR. In the original analysis: Nucleated cell counts per sample were estimated from amplification of reference gene primers within the assay. Sequence reads were collapsed and filtered to measure the absolute abundance of every unique TCRbeta CDR3 rearrangement. For each sample, productive Simpson clonality was calculated by taking the square root of Simpson's diversity index across productive rearrangements. The source is immuneACCESS, and TCRdb retained only in-frame sequences with V and J called. Part of the clones is not carried over; for the studies checked, unresolved V genes explain less than half of this, and the remainder is unexplained. D and trimming come from the DNA, and the V and J calls and clone size come from that table. In this sample the table shows about 99,000 clones, approximately 88% of which occur a single time. The ten largest clones add up to about 27% of the sample.

The rearranged segments are TRBV5-1 and TRBJ1-6; possibly the D gene is TRBD1, per 6 matching bases. This sequence originates from a man in his fifties or sixties with acute or convalescent COVID-19. Sequenced input: peripheral blood. The nucleotide sequence reads as follows: TGCGCCAGTTCCCGGGGGGCGAGCTCCTATAATTCACCCCTCCACTTT. Its protein is CASSRGASSYNSPLHF.